The source of this TCR beta chain is a study of radiation and T cells in renal cell carcinoma. Overall study: Nephrectomy followed 15 Gy stereotactic body radiation by 4 weeks.

Method: immunoSEQ multiplex PCR; TCRdb's copy keeps in-frame clones and lacks some. The profile shows approximately 150,000 clones, over 65% of them singletons. Regarding time point: baseline pretreatment blood. Specified treatment: 15 Gy SBRT to primary tumor, nephrectomy 4 weeks later. This renal cell carcinoma was of the clear cell type. Germline V gene sequence: CDR1 SGHTA, CDR2 FQGNSA. The CDR3 spans 15 residues. With V trimmed by 5 bases and J by 6 bases, 9 bases remained unmatched. V and J are TRBV7-2 and TRBJ1-2, with 10 bases that match TRBD1. The receptor comes from a woman between 45 and 60 years old with renal cell carcinoma. The sequenced sample was blood, obtained from a patient whose treatment included radiotherapy and nephrectomy. DNA of the CDR3: TGTGCCAGCAGCGAACCATGGGACAGGGGCAATGGCTACACCTTC. Protein: CASSEPWDRGNGYTF.